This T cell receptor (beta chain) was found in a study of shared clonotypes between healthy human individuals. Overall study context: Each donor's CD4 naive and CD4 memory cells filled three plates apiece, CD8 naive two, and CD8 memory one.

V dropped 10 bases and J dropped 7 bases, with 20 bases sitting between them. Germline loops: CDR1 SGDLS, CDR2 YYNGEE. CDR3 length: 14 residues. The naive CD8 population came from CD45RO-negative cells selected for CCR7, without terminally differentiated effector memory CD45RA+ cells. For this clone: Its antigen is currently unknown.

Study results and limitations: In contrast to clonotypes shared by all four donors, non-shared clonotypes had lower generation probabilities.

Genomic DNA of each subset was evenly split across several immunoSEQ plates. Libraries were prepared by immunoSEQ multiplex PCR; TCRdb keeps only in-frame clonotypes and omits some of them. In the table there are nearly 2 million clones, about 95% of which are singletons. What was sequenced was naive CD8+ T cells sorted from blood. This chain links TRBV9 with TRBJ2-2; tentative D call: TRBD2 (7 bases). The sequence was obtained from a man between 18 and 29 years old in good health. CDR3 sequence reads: CASAGAGEIGELFF. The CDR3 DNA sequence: TGTGCCTCGGCGGGGGCAGGGGAAATCGGGGAGCTGTTTTTT. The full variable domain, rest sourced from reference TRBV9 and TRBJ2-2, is DSGVTQTPKHLITATGQRVTLRCSPRSGDLSVYWYQQSLDQGLQFLIQYYNGEERAKGNILERFSAQQFPDLHSELNLSSLELGDSALYFCASAGAGEIGELFFGEGSRLTVL.